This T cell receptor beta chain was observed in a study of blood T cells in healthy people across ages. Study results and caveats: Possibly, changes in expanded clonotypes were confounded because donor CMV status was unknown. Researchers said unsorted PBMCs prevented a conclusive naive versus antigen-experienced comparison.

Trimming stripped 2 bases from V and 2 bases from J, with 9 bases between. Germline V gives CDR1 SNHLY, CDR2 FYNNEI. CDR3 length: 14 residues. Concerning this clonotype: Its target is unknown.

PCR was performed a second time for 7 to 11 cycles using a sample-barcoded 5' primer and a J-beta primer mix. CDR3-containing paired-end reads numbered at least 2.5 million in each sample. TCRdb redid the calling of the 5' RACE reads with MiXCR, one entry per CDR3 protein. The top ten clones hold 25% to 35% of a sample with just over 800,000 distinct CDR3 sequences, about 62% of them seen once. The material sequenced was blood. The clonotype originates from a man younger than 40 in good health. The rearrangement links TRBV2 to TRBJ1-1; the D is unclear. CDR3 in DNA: TGTGCCAGCAGTGAAAGGCGGGGAAACACTGAAGCTTTCTTT. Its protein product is CASSERRGNTEAFF.